This T cell receptor (beta chain) emerged from a study of T cell changes during pregnancy in multiple sclerosis. This table comes from immunoSEQ multiplex PCR, and its TCRdb copy is limited to in-frame clones, with some not included. The table records 60,000 to 85,000 clones, 91% of them present only once. CDR1 MNHEY and CDR2 SMNVEV come from the germline V gene (reference sequence). The CDR3 extends over 12 amino acids. Deletions cut 6 bases from V and 3 bases from J, with 9 bases between. This sequence originates from a female donor with multiple sclerosis, enrolled in a pregnancy study. V and J are TRBV27 and TRBJ2-7, with D unclear. The sequencing here drew on peripheral blood, taken in the first trimester of pregnancy. CDR3 sequence: CASSSGVYEQYF. The CDR3 region has the DNA TGTGCCAGCAGCTCCGGAGTCTACGAGCAGTACTTC.